Presented here are 16 T cell receptor beta chains from one specimen sequenced in a study of OX40 agonist ivuxolimab in advanced cancers. TCRdb's table, derived via immunoSEQ multiplex PCR, lists solely in-frame clones and lacks some. The top ten clones hold 0.44% of a sample with about 78,000 clones, about 84% of them seen once. Sequenced here: CD4+ or CD8+ T cells sorted from blood, sampled in a trial of the OX40 agonist ivuxolimab. The receptors originated from an adult with an advanced solid tumor such as melanoma, head and neck, liver or kidney cancer.

The V and J genes are TRBV2 and TRBJ2-5; no clear D. The CDR3 is made up of 13 amino acids. The V end lost 5 bases, the J end lost 4 bases, and 11 bases lay between the germline ends. The germline CDR1 and CDR2 sequences are SNHLY and FYNNEI. CDR3 loop: CASSPLTSETQYF. For the CDR3, the DNA is TGTGCCAGCAGTCCACTTACGTCAGAGACCCAGTACTTC.

This rearrangement joins TRBV5-1 to TRBJ2-1; the match to TRBD1 covers 9 bases. Germline trimming cut 4 bases from V and 2 bases from J; bases unmatched to any gene: 4. This CDR3 is 15 amino acids long. Per germline, CDR1 SGHRS and CDR2 YFSETQ. CDR3: CASSPGQGAYNEQFF. The CDR3, as DNA: TGCGCCAGCAGCCCGGGACAGGGTGCCTACAATGAGCAGTTCTTC.

The V and J genes are TRBV30 and TRBJ1-2, with D possibly matching TRBD1 (5 bases). V was cut by 4 bases and J by 4 bases, with 19 bases left in between. The germline V gene encodes CDR1 GTSNPN and CDR2 SVGIG (reference sequence). The CDR3 contains 15 residues. CDR3 sequence (DNA): TGTGCCTGGACCCGGATGGGTACCGGGACCTATGGCTACACCTTC. Translation gives CAWTRMGTGTYGYTF.

This sequence joins TRBV7-9 and TRBJ1-1; D is perhaps TRBD1 (5 bases). V lost 7 bases to trimming and J lost 4 bases, with 16 bases between them. Germline loops: CDR1 SEHNR, CDR2 FQNEAQ (reference sequence). The CDR3 extends over 14 amino acids. The CDR3 coding sequence is TGTGCCAGCACGAAGGGGAATGGTCTCACTGAAGCTTTCTTT. It encodes CASTKGNGLTEAFF. Complete variable domain (other parts from reference TRBV7-9 and TRBJ1-1): DTGVSQNPRHKITKRGQNVTFRCDPISEHNRLYWYRQTLGQGPEFLTYFQNEAQLEKSRLLSDRFSAERPKGSFSTLEIQRTEQGDSAMYLCASTKGNGLTEAFFGQGTRLTVV.

The chain joins TRBV6-9 to TRBJ2-3, with 8 bases lining up with TRBD1. Germline loops: CDR1 MNHGY, CDR2 SVAAGI. Trimming at V came to 6 bases and at J to 10 bases, leaving 3 bases not matched to a gene. The CDR3 covers 11 residues. The CDR3, as DNA: TGTGCCAGCAGACGGGACAGGTCGCAGTATTTT. Translated, it gives CASRRDRSQYF.

The sample holds one count of this clone. Relative to the germline gene, one junction end is altered; a read error may explain this. The sample carries other DNA sequences with the same CDR3. The chain couples TRBV11-2 to TRBJ1-1, with TRBD1 matching 8 bases. This CDR3 is built from 13 residues. Germline V gene sequence: CDR1 SGHAT, CDR2 FQNNGV. The CDR3 region is CASNGQGGTEAFF. For the CDR3, the DNA is TGTGCCAGCAACGGACAGGGTGGCACTGAAGCCTTCTTT.

The rearrangement links TRBV7-8 to TRBJ1-4, with D possibly being TRBD1 (5 bases). This CDR3 spans 19 amino acids. Trimming stripped 4 bases from V and 8 bases from J, with 29 bases between. CDR1 and CDR2 (germline): SGHVS, FQNEAQ. Here the CDR3 DNA reads TGTGCCAGCAGCTCCGGAAACCTAAATATCAGGGAGCGGTACGAAAAACTGTTTTTT. It specifies CASSSGNLNIRERYEKLFF.

The chain recombines TRBV18 with TRBJ2-5, with a possible D match to TRBD2 (5 bases). V gave up 0 bases and J gave up 5 bases, with 10 bases separating them. The CDR3 loop spans 14 amino acids. CDR1 is KGHSH and CDR2 is LQKENI in the germline V gene. The CDR3 coding sequence is TGTGCCAGCTCACCACCCGGGGTAGGGGAGACCCAGTACTTC. Translated, it gives CASSPPGVGETQYF.

The chain recombines TRBV9 with TRBJ1-1; D not resolved. V was clipped by 0 bases and J by 1 base, with 7 bases between them. Germline CDR1 SGDLS, CDR2 YYNGEE. The CDR3 sequence is 14 residues long. The CDR3 DNA follows: TGTGCCAGCAGCGTAGAAGGCAGGAACACTGAAGCTTTCTTT. Translation gives CASSVEGRNTEAFF.

The chain has TRBV4-3 and TRBJ1-1; possibly TRBD1 for D (5 bases). This CDR3 is 17 amino acids long. Germline-derived CDR1 and CDR2 are LGHNA and YSLEER. Trimming stripped 0 bases from V and 1 base from J, with 15 bases between. Here the CDR3 DNA reads TGCGCCAGCAGCCAAGATGGGTGGTATGACAGGAACACTGAAGCTTTCTTT. Its protein is CASSQDGWYDRNTEAFF.

The CDR3 here is CASSLTGTRTYGYTF. The CDR3 region has the DNA TGTGCCAGCAGCCTTACAGGGACCCGGACTTATGGCTACACCTTC. The chain combines TRBV6-5 with TRBJ1-2; TRBD1 is a possible D gene (6 bases). From germline, CDR1 is MNHEY and CDR2 SVGAGI. V lost 6 bases and J lost 5, with 19 bases in between. The CDR3 is 15 residues long.

V gene TRBV29-1 combines with J gene TRBJ2-3, with D possibly being TRBD2 (7 bases). Germline V CDR1 and CDR2: SQVTM, ANQGSEA. There are 12 residues in the CDR3. The V and J ends lost 7 bases and 1 base respectively, with 9 bases between them. The CDR3 DNA sequence: TGCAGCGGGCGGGGGCGCACAGATACGCAGTATTTT. Translating gives CSGRGRTDTQYF.

The rearrangement joins TRBV7-9 to TRBJ1-3, with unresolved D. The ends were cut back, 4 bases at V and 0 bases at J, with 13 bases in the middle. The CDR3 runs 16 residues. CDR1 is SEHNR and CDR2 is FQNEAQ in the germline V gene (reference sequence). CDR3 amino acids: CASSSLGVTSGNTIYF. The CDR3 DNA reads TGTGCCAGCAGCTCCCTTGGGGTTACCTCTGGAAACACCATATATTTT.

This clone was seen more than once but under ten times. This chain joins TRBV29-1 and TRBJ1-1; a possible D gene is TRBD1 (5 bases). Germline values: CDR1 SQVTM, CDR2 ANQGSEA. The CDR3 has 15 amino acids. The V and J ends lost 6 bases and 7 bases respectively, with 24 bases between them. CDR3 coding DNA: TGCAGCGTCGCCAGAGGGACGGAAGAATGGAATGAAGCTTTCTTT. It translates to CSVARGTEEWNEAFF.

This clone appeared a single time. The CDR3 protein is CASSSTQETQYF. The CDR3 nucleotides read TGTGCCAGCAGCAGCACCCAAGAGACCCAGTACTTC. The chain combines TRBV6-6 with TRBJ2-5; D not certain. Trimming removed 6 bases at V and 1 base at J, with 6 bases between. The length of the CDR3 is 12 residues. Germline lookup yields CDR1 MNHNY and CDR2 SVGAGI (reference sequence).

The genes are TRBV23-1 and TRBJ1-6; possibly TRBD1 for D (6 bases). TRBV23-1 is annotated as an ORF whose role is uncertain. This CDR3 comprises 17 residues. The V gene lost 6 bases and the J gene lost 5 bases, with 20 bases spanning the gap. Here the CDR3 DNA reads TGCGCCAGCAGGCAGGGGCTAACAGGTTCCGATAATTCACCCCTCCACTTT. It yields the protein CASRQGLTGSDNSPLHF.